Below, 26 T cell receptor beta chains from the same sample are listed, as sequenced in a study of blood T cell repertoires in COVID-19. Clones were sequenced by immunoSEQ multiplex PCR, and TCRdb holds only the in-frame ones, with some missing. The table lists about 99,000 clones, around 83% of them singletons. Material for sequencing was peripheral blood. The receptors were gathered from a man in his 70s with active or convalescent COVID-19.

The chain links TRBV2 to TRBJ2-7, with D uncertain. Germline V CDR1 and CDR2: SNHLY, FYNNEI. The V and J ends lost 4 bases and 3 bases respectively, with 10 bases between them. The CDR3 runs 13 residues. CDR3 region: CASSVNVGYEQYF. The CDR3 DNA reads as TGTGCCAGCAGTGTTAACGTCGGCTACGAGCAGTACTTC.

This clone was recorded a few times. DNA for the CDR3: TGTGCCAGCCGCGAGGAGGTGAACACTGAAGCTTTCTTT. Translating gives CASREEVNTEAFF. The chain recombines TRBV2 with TRBJ1-1; no clear D. Deletions cut 8 bases from V and 0 bases from J, with 10 bases between. Germline lookup yields CDR1 SNHLY and CDR2 FYNNEI. CDR3 size: 13 residues. The full variable domain, completed using reference TRBV2 and TRBJ1-1, is EPEVTQTPSHQVTQMGQEVILRCVPISNHLYFYWYRQILGQKVEFLVSFYNNEISEKSEIFDDQFSVERPDGSNFTLKIRSTKLEDSAMYFCASREEVNTEAFFGQGTRLTVV.

The CDR3 is CASSLAQWAGELFF. As DNA, the CDR3 is TGTGCCAGCAGCTTAGCACAGTGGGCCGGGGAGCTGTTTTTT. This chain joins TRBV11-2 and TRBJ2-2; D uncertain. Germline V gives CDR1 SGHAT, CDR2 FQNNGV. The CDR3 loop spans 14 amino acids. V lost 1 base and J lost 6, with 9 bases in between.

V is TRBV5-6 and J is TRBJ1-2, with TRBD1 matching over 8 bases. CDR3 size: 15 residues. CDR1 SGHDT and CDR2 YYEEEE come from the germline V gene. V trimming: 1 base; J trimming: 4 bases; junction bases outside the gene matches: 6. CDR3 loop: CASSLQGTGLYGYTF. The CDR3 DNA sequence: TGTGCCAGCAGCTTGCAAGGGACAGGTCTCTATGGCTACACCTTC.

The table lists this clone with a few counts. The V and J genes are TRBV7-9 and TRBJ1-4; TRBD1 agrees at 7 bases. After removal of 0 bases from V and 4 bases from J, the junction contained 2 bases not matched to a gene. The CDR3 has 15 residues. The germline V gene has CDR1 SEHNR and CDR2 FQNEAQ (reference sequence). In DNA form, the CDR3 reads TGTGCCAGCAGCTTAGCGGGACAGAATAATGAAAAACTGTTTTTT. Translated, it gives CASSLAGQNNEKLFF.

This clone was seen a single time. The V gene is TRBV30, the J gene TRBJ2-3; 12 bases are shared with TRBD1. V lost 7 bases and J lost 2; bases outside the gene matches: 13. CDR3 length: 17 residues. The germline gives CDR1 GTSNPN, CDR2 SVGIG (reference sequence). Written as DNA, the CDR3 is TGTGCCTACGGGGACAGGGGGCGATGGTCACCCACAGATACGCAGTATTTT. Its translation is CAYGDRGRWSPTDTQYF.

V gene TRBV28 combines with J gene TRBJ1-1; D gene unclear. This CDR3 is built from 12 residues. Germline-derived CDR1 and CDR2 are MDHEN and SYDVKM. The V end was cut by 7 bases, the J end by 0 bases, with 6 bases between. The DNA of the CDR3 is TGTGCCAGCAAAGCCCTGAACACTGAAGCTTTCTTT. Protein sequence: CASKALNTEAFF.

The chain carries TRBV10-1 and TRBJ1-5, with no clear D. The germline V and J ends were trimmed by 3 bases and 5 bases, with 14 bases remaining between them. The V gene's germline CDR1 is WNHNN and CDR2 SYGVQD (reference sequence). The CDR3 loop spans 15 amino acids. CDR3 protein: CASSEGRVGYQPQHF. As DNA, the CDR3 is TGCGCCAGCAGTGAAGGGAGGGTTGGTTATCAGCCCCAGCATTTT.

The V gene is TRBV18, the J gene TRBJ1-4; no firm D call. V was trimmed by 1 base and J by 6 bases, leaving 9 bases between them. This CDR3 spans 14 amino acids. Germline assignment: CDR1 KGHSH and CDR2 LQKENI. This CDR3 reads CASSPRTRDEKLFF. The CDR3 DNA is TGTGCCAGCTCACCACGAACACGGGATGAAAAACTGTTTTTT. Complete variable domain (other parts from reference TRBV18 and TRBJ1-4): NAGVMQNPRHLVRRRGQEARLRCSPMKGHSHVYWYRQLPEEGLKFMVYLQKENIIDESGMPKERFSAEFPKEGPSILRIQQVVRGDSAAYFCASSPRTRDEKLFFGSGTQLSVL.

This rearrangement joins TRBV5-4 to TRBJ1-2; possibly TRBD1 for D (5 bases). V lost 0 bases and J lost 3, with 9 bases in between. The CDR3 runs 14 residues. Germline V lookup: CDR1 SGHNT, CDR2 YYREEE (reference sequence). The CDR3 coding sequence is TGTGCCAGCAGCTTGGAGGGGAACCACTATGGCTACACCTTC. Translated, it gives CASSLEGNHYGYTF.

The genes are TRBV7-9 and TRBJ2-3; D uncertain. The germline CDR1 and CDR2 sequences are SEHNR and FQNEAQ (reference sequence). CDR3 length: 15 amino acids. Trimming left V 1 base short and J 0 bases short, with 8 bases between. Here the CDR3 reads CASSLGQSSTDTQYF. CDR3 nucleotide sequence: TGTGCCAGCAGCTTAGGGCAGTCTAGCACAGATACGCAGTATTTT.

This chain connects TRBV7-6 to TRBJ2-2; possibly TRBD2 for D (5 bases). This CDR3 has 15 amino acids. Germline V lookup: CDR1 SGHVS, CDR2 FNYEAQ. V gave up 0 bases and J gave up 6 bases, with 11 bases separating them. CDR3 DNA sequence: TGTGCCAGCAGCTTAGCATACGGGGTCGCCGGGGAGCTGTTTTTT. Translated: CASSLAYGVAGELFF. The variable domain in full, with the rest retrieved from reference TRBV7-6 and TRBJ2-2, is GAGVSQSPRYKVTKRGQDVALRCDPISGHVSLYWYRQALGQGPEFLTYFNYEAQQDKSGLPNDRFSAERPEGSISTLTIQRTEQRDSAMYRCASSLAYGVAGELFFGEGSRLTVL.

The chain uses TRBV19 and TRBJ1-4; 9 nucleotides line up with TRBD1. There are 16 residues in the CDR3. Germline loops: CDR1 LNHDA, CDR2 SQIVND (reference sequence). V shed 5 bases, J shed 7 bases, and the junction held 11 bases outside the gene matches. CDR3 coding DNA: TGTGCCAGTAGTCCCACAAGGGGACAGGGACGTGAAAAACTGTTTTTT. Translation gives CASSPTRGQGREKLFF.

DNA for the CDR3: TGTGCCAGCAGCACAGGACTAGCGGGGCCCTACAATGAGCAGTTCTTC. This codes for CASSTGLAGPYNEQFF. The chain couples TRBV7-2 to TRBJ2-1; TRBD2 matches at 12 bases. CDR1 is SGHTA, CDR2 FQGNSA, per germline. V was clipped by 5 bases and J by 2 bases; unmatched bases: 4. This CDR3 comprises 16 residues.

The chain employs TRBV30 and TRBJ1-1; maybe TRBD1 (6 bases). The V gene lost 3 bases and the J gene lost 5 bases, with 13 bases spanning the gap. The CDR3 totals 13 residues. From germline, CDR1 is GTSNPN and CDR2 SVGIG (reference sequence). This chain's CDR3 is CAWRWGLGTEAFF. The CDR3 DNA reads TGTGCCTGGAGGTGGGGGCTAGGAACTGAAGCTTTCTTT.

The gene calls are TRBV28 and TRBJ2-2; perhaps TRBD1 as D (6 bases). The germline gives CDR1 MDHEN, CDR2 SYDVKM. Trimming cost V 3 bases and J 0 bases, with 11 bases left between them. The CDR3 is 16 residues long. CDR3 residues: CASSLVGQSNTGELFF. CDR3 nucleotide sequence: TGTGCCAGCAGTTTGGTGGGACAATCGAACACCGGGGAGCTGTTTTTT.

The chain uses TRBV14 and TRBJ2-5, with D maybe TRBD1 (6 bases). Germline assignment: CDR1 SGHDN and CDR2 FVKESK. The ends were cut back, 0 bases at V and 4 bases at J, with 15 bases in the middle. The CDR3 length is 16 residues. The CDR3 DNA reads TGTGCCAGCAGCCAAGAAGGACAGACAGCTTTAGAGACCCAGTACTTC. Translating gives CASSQEGQTALETQYF.

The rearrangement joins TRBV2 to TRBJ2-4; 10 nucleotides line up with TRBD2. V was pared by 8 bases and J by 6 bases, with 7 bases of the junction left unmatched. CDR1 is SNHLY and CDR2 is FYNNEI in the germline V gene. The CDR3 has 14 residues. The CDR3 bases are TGTGCCAGCTCTAGCGGGGGAACAATAAACATTCAGTACTTC. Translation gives CASSSGGTINIQYF.

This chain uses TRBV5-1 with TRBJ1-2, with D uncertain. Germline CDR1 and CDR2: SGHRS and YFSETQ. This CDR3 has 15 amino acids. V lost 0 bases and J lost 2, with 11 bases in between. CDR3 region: CASSLGAASNYGYTF. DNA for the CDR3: TGCGCCAGCAGCTTGGGGGCAGCTTCCAACTATGGCTACACCTTC.

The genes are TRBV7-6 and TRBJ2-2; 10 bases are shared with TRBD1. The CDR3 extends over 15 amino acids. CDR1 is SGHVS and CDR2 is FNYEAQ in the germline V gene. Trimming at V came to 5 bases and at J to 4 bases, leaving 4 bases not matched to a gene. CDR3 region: CASSRTGGTTGELFF. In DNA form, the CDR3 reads TGTGCCAGCAGCCGGACAGGGGGGACCACCGGGGAGCTGTTTTTT.

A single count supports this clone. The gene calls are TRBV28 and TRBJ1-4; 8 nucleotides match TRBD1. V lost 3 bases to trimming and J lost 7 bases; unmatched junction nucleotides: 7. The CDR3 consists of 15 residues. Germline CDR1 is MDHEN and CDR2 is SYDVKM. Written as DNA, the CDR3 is TGTGCCAGCAGTTTGCAACAGGGGGTTCGTGAAAAACTGTTTTTT. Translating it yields CASSLQQGVREKLFF.

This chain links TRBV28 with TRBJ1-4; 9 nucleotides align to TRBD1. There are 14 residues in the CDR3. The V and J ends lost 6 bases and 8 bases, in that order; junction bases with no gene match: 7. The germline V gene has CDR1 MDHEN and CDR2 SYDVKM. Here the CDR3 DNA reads TGTGCCAGCAGGAGCGGGACAGGGAACGAAAAACTGTTTTTT. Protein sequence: CASRSGTGNEKLFF. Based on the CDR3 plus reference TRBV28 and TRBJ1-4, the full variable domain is DVKVTQSSRYLVKRTGEKVFLECVQDMDHENMFWYRQDPGLGLRLIYFSYDVKMKEKGDIPEGYSVSREKKERFSLILESASTNQTSMYLCASRSGTGNEKLFFGSGTQLSVL.

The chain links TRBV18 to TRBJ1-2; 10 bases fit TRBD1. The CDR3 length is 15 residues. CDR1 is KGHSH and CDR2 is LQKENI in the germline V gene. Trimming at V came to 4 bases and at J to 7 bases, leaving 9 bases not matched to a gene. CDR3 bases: TGTGCCAGCTCACAGAATATAGACAGGGGGCTTGGCTACACCTTC. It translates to CASSQNIDRGLGYTF.

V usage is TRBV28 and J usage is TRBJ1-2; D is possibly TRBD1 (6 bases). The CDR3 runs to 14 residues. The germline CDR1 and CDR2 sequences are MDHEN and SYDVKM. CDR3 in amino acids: CVGQGQLPRYGYTF. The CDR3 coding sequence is TGTGTTGGGCAGGGGCAACTACCCCGCTATGGCTACACCTTC.

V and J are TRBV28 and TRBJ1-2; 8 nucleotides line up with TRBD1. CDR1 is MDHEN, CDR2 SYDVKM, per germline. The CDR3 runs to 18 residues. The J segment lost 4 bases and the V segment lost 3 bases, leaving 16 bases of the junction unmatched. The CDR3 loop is CASSFNGRGRVPPYGYTF. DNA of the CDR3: TGTGCCAGCAGTTTTAATGGCAGGGGGCGAGTACCACCCTATGGCTACACCTTC.

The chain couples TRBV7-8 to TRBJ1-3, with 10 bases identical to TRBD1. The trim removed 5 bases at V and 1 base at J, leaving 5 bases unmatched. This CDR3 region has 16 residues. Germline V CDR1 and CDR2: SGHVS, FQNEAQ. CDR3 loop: CASSPSDRGSGNTIYF. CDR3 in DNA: TGTGCCAGCAGCCCCTCGGACAGGGGGTCTGGAAACACCATATATTTT.